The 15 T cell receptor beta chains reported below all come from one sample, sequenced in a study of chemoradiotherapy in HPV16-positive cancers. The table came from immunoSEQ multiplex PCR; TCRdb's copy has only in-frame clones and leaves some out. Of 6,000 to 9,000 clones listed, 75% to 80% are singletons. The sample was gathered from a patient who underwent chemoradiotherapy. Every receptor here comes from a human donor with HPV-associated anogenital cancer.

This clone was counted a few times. The CDR3 DNA reads TGTGCCATCACTGCCACGGACAGGGAGGACTATGGCTACACCTTC. Translating it yields CAITATDREDYGYTF. J is TRBJ1-2 and V is TRBV10-3; 8 nucleotides agree with TRBD1. Germline CDR1 and CDR2: ENHRY and SYGVKD. The CDR3 is 15 residues long. V lost 7 bases and J lost 3; bases outside the gene matches: 10.

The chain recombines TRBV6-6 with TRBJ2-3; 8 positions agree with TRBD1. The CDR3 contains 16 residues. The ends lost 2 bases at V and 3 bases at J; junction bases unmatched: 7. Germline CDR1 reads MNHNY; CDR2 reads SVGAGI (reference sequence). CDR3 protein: CASSYPQGAGTDTQYF. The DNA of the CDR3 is TGTGCCAGCAGTTACCCCCAGGGGGCAGGGACAGATACGCAGTATTTT.

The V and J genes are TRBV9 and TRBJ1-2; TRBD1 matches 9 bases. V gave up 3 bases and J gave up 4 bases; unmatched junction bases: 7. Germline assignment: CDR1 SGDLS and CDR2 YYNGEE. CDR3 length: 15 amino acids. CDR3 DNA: TGTGCCAGCAGCGAGGGGGACAGGGTTTCCTATGGCTACACCTTC. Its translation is CASSEGDRVSYGYTF.

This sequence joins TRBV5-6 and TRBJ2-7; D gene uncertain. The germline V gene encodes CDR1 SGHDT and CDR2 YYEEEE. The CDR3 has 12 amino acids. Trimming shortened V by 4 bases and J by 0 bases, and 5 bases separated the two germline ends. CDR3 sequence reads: CASSVDSYEQYF. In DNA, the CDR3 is TGTGCCAGCAGCGTGGACTCCTACGAGCAGTACTTC. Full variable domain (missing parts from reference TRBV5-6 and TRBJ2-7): DAGVTQSPTHLIKTRGQQVTLRCSPKSGHDTVSWYQQALGQGPQFIFQYYEEEERQRGNFPDRFSGHQFPNYSSELNVNALLLGDSALYLCASSVDSYEQYFGPGTRLTVT.

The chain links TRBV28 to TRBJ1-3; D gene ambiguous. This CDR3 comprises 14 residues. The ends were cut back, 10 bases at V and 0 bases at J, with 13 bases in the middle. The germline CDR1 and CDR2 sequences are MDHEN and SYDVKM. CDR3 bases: TGTGCCACCCCTGAGGCCTCCTCTGGAAACACCATATATTTT. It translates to CATPEASSGNTIYF.

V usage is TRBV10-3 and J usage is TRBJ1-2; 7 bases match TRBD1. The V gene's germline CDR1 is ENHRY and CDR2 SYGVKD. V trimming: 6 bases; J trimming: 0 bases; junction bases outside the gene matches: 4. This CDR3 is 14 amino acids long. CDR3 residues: CAISGQAANYGYTF. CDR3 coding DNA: TGTGCCATCAGCGGACAGGCAGCTAACTATGGCTACACCTTC.

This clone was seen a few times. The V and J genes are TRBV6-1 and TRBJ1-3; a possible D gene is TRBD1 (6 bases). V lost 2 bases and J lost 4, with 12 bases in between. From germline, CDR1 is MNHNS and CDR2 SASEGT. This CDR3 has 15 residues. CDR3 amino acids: CASSETRGAGNTIYF. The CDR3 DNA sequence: TGTGCCAGCAGTGAAACCAGGGGTGCAGGAAACACCATATATTTT.

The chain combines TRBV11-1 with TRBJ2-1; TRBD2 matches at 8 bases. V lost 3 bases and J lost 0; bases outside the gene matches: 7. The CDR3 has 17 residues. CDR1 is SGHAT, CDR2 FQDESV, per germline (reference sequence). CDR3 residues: CASSLAGGKSSYNEQFF. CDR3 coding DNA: TGTGCCAGCAGCTTGGCGGGGGGCAAAAGCTCCTACAATGAGCAGTTCTTC.

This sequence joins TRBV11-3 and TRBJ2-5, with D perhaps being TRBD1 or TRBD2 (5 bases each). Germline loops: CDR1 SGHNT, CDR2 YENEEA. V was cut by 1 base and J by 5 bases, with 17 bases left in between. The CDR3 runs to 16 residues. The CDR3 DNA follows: TGTGCCAGCAGCTTAGGAATGAGGGGAGACGCGGAGACCCAGTACTTC. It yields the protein CASSLGMRGDAETQYF.

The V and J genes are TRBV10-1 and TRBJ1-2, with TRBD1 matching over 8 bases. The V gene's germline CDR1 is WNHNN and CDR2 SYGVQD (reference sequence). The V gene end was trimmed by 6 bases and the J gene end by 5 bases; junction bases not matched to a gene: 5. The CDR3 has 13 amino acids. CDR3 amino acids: CASSPGGWYGYTF. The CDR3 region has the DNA TGCGCCAGCAGCCCAGGGGGCTGGTATGGCTACACCTTC.

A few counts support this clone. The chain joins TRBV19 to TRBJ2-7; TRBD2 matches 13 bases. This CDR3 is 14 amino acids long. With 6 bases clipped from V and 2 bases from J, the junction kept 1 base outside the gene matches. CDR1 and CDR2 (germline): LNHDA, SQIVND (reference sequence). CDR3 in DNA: TGTGCCAGTAGACTAGCGGGAGGGCCCTACGAGCAGTACTTC. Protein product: CASRLAGGPYEQYF. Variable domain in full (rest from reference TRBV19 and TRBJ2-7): DGGITQSPKYLFRKEGQNVTLSCEQNLNHDAMYWYRQDPGQGLRLIYYSQIVNDFQKGDIAEGYSVSREKKESFPLTVTSAQKNPTAFYLCASRLAGGPYEQYFGPGTRLTVT.

The CDR3 loop reads CASSVNREGTEAFF. The CDR3, as DNA: TGTGCCAGCAGTGTTAACAGGGAGGGCACTGAAGCTTTCTTT. The chain links TRBV2 to TRBJ1-1; D perhaps matches TRBD1 (6 bases). The V gene's germline CDR1 is SNHLY and CDR2 FYNNEI. Trimming took off 4 bases at V and 4 bases at J, with 13 bases between the two ends. The CDR3 loop spans 14 amino acids.

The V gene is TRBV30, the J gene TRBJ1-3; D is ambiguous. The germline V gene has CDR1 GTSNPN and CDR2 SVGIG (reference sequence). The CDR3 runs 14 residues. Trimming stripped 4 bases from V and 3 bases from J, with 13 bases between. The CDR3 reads CAWNGYSGGNTIYF. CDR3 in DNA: TGTGCCTGGAACGGGTATAGCGGTGGAAACACCATATATTTT.

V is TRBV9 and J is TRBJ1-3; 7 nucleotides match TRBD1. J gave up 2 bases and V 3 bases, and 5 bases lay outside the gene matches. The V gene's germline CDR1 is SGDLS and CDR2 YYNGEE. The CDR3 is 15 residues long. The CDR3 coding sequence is TGTGCCAGCAGCGGAGAGGGGGCTCCTGGAAACACCATATATTTT. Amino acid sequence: CASSGEGAPGNTIYF.

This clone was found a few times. The CDR3 protein is CASSPGGLAVSKNIQYF. DNA for the CDR3: TGTGCCAGCAGCCCTGGGGGACTAGCGGTTTCCAAAAACATTCAGTACTTC. The genes are TRBV7-2 and TRBJ2-4, with TRBD2 matching 11 bases. This CDR3 region has 17 residues. Germline loops: CDR1 SGHTA, CDR2 FQGNSA. V shed 5 bases, J shed 2 bases, and the junction held 8 bases outside the gene matches.